This T cell receptor beta chain emerged from a study of PD-1 blockade in classical Hodgkin lymphoma. In germline, CDR1 is MNHNS, CDR2 SASEGT. The V gene end was trimmed by 5 bases and the J gene end by 5 bases; junction bases not matched to a gene: 9. The CDR3 totals 15 residues. TCRdb's table, derived via immunoSEQ multiplex PCR, lists solely in-frame clones and lacks some. Of approximately 24,000 clones in the sample, roughly four fifths are singletons; the top ten hold around 23%. A remark on this clone: What it recognizes is unknown.

As for time point: cycle 4 day 1 (C4D1), after more than five weeks of nivolumab. Relapse was seen in all patients after autologous stem cell transplantation, and brentuximab vedotin exposure was variable. Study-wide results and limits: Newly diagnosed patients reportedly had lower baseline TCR diversity than healthy donors. CD4+ TCR diversity, unlike CD8+, climbed significantly by C4D1. Newly diagnosed patients had diversity similar to the baseline diversity of complete responders.

The chain uses TRBV6-1 and TRBJ2-5; 9 bases agree with TRBD1. The sample here was peripheral blood mononuclear cells (PBMCs), taken before the fourth cycle of nivolumab. The TCR sequence derives from a human donor with classical Hodgkin lymphoma. In nucleotides, the CDR3 is TGTGCCAGCAGTTCCACAGGGGGCGCGGGGGAGACCCAGTACTTC. Its translation: CASSSTGGAGETQYF.